This is a list of T cell receptor beta chains from one sample in a study of blood T cell repertoires in COVID-19. Here immunoSEQ multiplex PCR was the method, and the copy in TCRdb shows in-frame clones only, minus some. The sample includes fewer than 30,000 clones, 80% to 90% of them seen just once. The sequencing sample was made of peripheral blood. These TCRs come from a man in his fifties or sixties with acute or convalescent COVID-19. Each CDR3 is given with its conserved first and last residue. A D gene is named only where the DNA matches it firmly. Clone size appears in some rows only: once, few, many, or a class for an expanded clone.

j_gene: TRBJ1-5
v_gene: TRBV7-9
abundance: NA
d_gene: TRBD1
CDR3nt: TGTGCCAGCGGCAACGGGACAGTTTATCAGCCCCAGCATTTT
CDR3aa: CASGNGTVYQPQHF

j_gene: TRBJ1-1
v_gene: TRBV21-1
abundance: NA
d_gene: NA
CDR3nt: TGTGCCAGCAGCAAAGCTAACGGGGTAACTACTGAAGCTTTCTTT
CDR3aa: CASSKANGVTTEAFF

j_gene: TRBJ2-1
v_gene: TRBV28
abundance: NA
d_gene: NA
CDR3nt: TGTGCCAGCAGTCCACCCAGAGGGAGCTCCTACAATGAGCAGTTCTTC
CDR3aa: CASSPPRGSSYNEQFF

j_gene: TRBJ2-5
v_gene: TRBV3-1/TRBV3-2
abundance: NA
d_gene: NA
CDR3nt: TGTGCCAGCAGCCCACGTCAGGGCCGTAAGACCCAGTACTTC
CDR3aa: CASSPRQGRKTQYF

j_gene: TRBJ1-1
v_gene: TRBV7-2
abundance: NA
d_gene: TRBD1
CDR3nt: TGTGCCAGCAGCTCAGGGACAGGGGTGAACACTGAAGCTTTCTTT
CDR3aa: CASSSGTGVNTEAFF

j_gene: TRBJ2-5
v_gene: TRBV27
abundance: NA
d_gene: NA
CDR3nt: TGTGCCAGCAGTTTATCGAGGGAACAGACCCAGTACTTC
CDR3aa: CASSLSREQTQYF

j_gene: TRBJ1-1
v_gene: TRBV18
abundance: NA
d_gene: NA
CDR3nt: TGTGCCAGCTCACCCCTCCCGGGGGGGCCGAACACTGAAGCTTTCTTT
CDR3aa: CASSPLPGGPNTEAFF

j_gene: TRBJ1-4
v_gene: TRBV7-9
abundance: once
d_gene: NA
CDR3nt: TGTGCCAGCAGTTCTCAGGGTTTGGGTGAAAAACTGTTTTTT
CDR3aa: CASSSQGLGEKLFF

j_gene: TRBJ1-5
v_gene: TRBV6-5
abundance: NA
d_gene: NA
CDR3nt: TGTGCCAGCAGATCTGAGGGGGGCAATCAGCCCCAGCATTTT
CDR3aa: CASRSEGGNQPQHF

j_gene: TRBJ2-2
v_gene: TRBV7-6
abundance: NA
d_gene: TRBD1
CDR3nt: TGTGCCAGCAGCTCGTTAGACAGGGGAACCGGGGAGCTGTTTTTT
CDR3aa: CASSSLDRGTGELFF

j_gene: TRBJ2-7
v_gene: TRBV6-5
abundance: NA
d_gene: NA
CDR3nt: TGTGCCAGCCGAACCCGGGTCATCTCCGAGCAGTACTACTTC
CDR3aa: CASRTRVISEQYYF

j_gene: TRBJ1-1
v_gene: TRBV29-1
abundance: NA
d_gene: NA
CDR3nt: TGCAGCGTTGCGTCAGGGGCTGAAGCTTTCTTT
CDR3aa: CSVASGAEAFF

j_gene: TRBJ1-5
v_gene: TRBV3-1/TRBV3-2
abundance: NA
d_gene: TRBD1
CDR3nt: TGTGCCAGCAGCCGCGGACAGGGGAGCCATCAGCCCCAGCATTTT
CDR3aa: CASSRGQGSHQPQHF

j_gene: TRBJ1-1
v_gene: TRBV19
abundance: NA
d_gene: NA
CDR3nt: TGTGCCAGTAGTATAGCCAGAGGGGGGAACACTGAAGCTTTCTTT
CDR3aa: CASSIARGGNTEAFF

j_gene: TRBJ1-1
v_gene: TRBV28
abundance: NA
d_gene: NA
CDR3nt: TGTGCCAGCAGTTCACGGGTTATCTCGAACACTGAAGCTTTCTTT
CDR3aa: CASSSRVISNTEAFF

j_gene: TRBJ2-1
v_gene: TRBV5-1
abundance: few
d_gene: NA
CDR3nt: TGCGCCAGCACCCCTGGGCAACTCAAGGCGAGTGAGCAGTTCTTC
CDR3aa: CASTPGQLKASEQFF

j_gene: TRBJ1-5
v_gene: TRBV28
abundance: NA
d_gene: TRBD1
CDR3nt: TGTGCCAGCAGTTTATTGGGGACAGGGGGCGCGATGATGGGCAATCAGCCCCAGCATTTT
CDR3aa: CASSLLGTGGAMMGNQPQHF